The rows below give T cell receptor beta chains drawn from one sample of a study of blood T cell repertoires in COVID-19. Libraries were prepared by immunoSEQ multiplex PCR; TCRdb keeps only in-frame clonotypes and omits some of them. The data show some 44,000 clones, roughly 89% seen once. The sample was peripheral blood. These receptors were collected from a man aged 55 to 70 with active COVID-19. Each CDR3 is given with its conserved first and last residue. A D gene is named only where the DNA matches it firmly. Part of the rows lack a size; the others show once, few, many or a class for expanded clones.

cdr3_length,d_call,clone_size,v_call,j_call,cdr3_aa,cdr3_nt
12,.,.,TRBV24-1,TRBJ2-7,CATSGAGDEQYF,TGTGCCACCAGTGGGGCCGGGGACGAGCAGTACTTC
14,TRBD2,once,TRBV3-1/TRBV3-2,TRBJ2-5,CASSQLGPRGAQYF,TGTGCCAGCAGCCAGCTAGGCCCTCGGGGGGCCCAGTACTTC
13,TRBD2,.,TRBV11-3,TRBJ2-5,CASSQGLKETQYF,TGTGCCAGCAGCCAGGGACTAAAGGAGACCCAGTACTTC
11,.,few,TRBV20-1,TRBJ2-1,CSASPQDEQFF,TGCAGTGCTAGCCCCCAGGATGAGCAGTTCTTC
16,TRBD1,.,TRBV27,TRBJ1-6,CASRRQGARGVSPLHF,TGTGCCAGCAGAAGACAGGGGGCGCGAGGCGTTTCACCCCTCCACTTT
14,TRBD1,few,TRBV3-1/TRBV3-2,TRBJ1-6,CASSPQRGQSPLHF,TGTGCCAGCAGCCCGCAAAGGGGGCAATCACCCCTCCACTTT
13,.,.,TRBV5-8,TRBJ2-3,CASSFISTDTQYF,TGTGCCAGCAGCTTTATCTCCACAGATACGCAGTATTTT
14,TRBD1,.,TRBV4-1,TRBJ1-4,CASSQDTGDRKLFF,TGCGCCAGCAGCCAAGATACAGGGGACCGTAAACTGTTTTTT
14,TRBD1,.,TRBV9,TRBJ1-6,CASSVEGASSPLHF,TGTGCCAGCAGCGTAGAGGGGGCTAGTTCACCCCTCCACTTT
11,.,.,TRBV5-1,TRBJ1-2,CASSLGGSHTF,TGCGCCAGCAGCTTGGGAGGTAGCCACACCTTC
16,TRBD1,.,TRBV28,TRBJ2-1,CASWSSGTGGVDEQFF,TGTGCCAGCTGGTCATCCGGGACAGGGGGAGTCGATGAGCAGTTCTTC
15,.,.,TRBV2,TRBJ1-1,CASSEAAVRDTEAFF,TGTGCCAGCAGTGAAGCAGCTGTCAGGGACACTGAAGCTTTCTTT
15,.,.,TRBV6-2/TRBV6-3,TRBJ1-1,CASSYGADGGTEAFF,TGTGCCAGCAGTTACGGGGCAGACGGCGGCACTGAAGCTTTCTTT
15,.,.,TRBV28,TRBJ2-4,CASTEGGLAKNIQYF,TGTGCCAGCACTGAGGGCGGTCTAGCCAAAAACATTCAGTACTTC
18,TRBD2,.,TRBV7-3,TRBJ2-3,CASSRVALAGGKPDTQYF,TGTGCCAGCAGCCGGGTTGCACTAGCGGGGGGTAAACCAGATACGCAGTATTTT
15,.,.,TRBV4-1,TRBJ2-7,CASSPRRGTAYEQYF,TGCGCCAGCAGCCCCCGTCGCGGGACAGCCTACGAGCAGTACTTC
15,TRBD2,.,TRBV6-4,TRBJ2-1,CASSPGASGSNEQFF,TGTGCCAGCAGTCCGGGTGCTAGCGGGAGTAATGAGCAGTTCTTC
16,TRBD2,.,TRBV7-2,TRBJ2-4,CASSLELAVAKNIQYF,TGTGCCAGCAGCTTAGAACTAGCGGTAGCCAAAAACATTCAGTACTTC
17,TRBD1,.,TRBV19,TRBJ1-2,CASSQTGTGGNANGYTF,TGTGCCAGTAGTCAAACCGGGACAGGGGGAAATGCGAATGGCTACACCTTC
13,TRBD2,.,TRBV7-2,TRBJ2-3,CASMRGSTDTQYF,TGTGCCAGCATGCGGGGGTCGACAGATACGCAGTATTTT
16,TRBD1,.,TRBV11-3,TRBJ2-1,CASSLGLTGARDEQFF,TGTGCCAGCAGCTTAGGACTGACAGGGGCCAGAGATGAGCAGTTCTTC
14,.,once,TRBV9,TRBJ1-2,CASSEGTGRHGYTF,TGTGCCAGCAGTGAGGGTACAGGGCGCCATGGCTACACCTTC
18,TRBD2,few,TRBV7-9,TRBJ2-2,CASSSPMTSGGNTGELFF,TGTGCCAGCAGCTCCCCGATGACTAGCGGGGGGAACACCGGGGAGCTGTTTTTT
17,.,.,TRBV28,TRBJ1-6,CASSFLRTIPGGSPLHF,TGTGCCAGCAGTTTCCTACGGACTATCCCCGGGGGTTCACCCCTCCACTTT
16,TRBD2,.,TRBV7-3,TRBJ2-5,CASSVGGLAGMGTQYF,TGTGCCAGCAGCGTAGGAGGGCTAGCGGGTATGGGGACCCAGTACTTC
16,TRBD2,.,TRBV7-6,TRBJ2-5,CASSPRGAGGKGTQYF,TGTGCCAGCAGCCCTCGGGGAGCGGGGGGGAAGGGGACCCAGTACTTC
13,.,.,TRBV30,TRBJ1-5,CAWSIGENQPQHF,TGTGCCTGGAGTATTGGGGAGAATCAGCCCCAGCATTTT
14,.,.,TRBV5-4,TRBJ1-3,CASSPDRRGNTIYF,TGTGCCAGCAGCCCTGACAGGAGGGGAAACACCATATATTTT
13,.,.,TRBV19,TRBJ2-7,CASSTRRDYEQYF,TGTGCCAGTAGTACCCGGAGGGACTACGAGCAGTACTTC
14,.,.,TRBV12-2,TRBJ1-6,CASPRQGWSSPLHF,TGTGCAAGTCCAAGGCAGGGTTGGAGTTCACCCCTCCACTTT
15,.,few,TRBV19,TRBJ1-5,CASSIPAGLSQPQHF,TGTGCCAGTAGTATTCCCGCAGGGTTAAGTCAGCCCCAGCATTTT
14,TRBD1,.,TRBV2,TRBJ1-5,CATRQGGSNQPQHF,TGTGCCACCCGACAGGGTGGAAGCAATCAGCCCCAGCATTTT
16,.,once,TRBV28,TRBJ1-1,CASTALAIGKNTEAFF,TGTGCCAGCACCGCCCTAGCGATAGGAAAGAACACTGAAGCTTTCTTT
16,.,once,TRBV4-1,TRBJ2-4,CASSQLTMLAKNIQYF,TGCGCCAGCAGCCAATTGACAATGTTAGCCAAAAACATTCAGTACTTC
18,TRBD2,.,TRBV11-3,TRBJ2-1,CASSFSAGAGFSYNEQFF,TGTGCCAGCAGCTTTTCGGCGGGAGCGGGGTTCTCCTACAATGAGCAGTTCTTC
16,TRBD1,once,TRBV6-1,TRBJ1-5,CASSESAGGFQQPQHF,TGTGCCAGCAGTGAATCGGCAGGGGGCTTTCAGCAGCCCCAGCATTTT
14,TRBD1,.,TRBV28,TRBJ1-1,CASSSTGGSSEAFF,TGTGCCAGCAGTTCGACAGGGGGCAGCAGTGAAGCTTTCTTT
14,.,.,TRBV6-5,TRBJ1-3,CASSYGSGADTIYF,TGTGCCAGCAGTTACGGGTCAGGGGCGGACACCATATATTTT
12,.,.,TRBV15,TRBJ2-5,CATSRDEETQYF,TGTGCCACCAGCAGAGACGAAGAGACCCAGTACTTC
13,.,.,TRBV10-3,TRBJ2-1,CAISPPAGNEQFF,TGTGCCATCAGTCCTCCCGCGGGGAATGAGCAGTTCTTC
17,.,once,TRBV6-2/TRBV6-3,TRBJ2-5,CASSPWLKRARQETQYF,TGTGCCAGCAGCCCCTGGTTGAAGCGGGCTAGGCAAGAGACCCAGTACTTC